This is a list of T cell receptor beta chains from one sample in a study of blood T cell repertoires in COVID-19. Repertoires were generated with immunoSEQ multiplex PCR, while TCRdb's copy carries only in-frame clones and drops some. The table lists some 300,000 clones, around nine tenths of them singletons, with approximately 2.9% in the top ten. Sequencing was carried out using PBMCs or T cells enriched from blood (not recorded which). Every receptor here comes from a woman between 50 and 59 years old who had been exposed to COVID-19. CDR3s include the opening cysteine and the closing phenylalanine or tryptophan. D genes are given only for firm matches. Only part of the rows carry a size: once, few, many, or a class if the clone is expanded.

V: TRBV28; D: NA; size: NA; J: TRBJ2-7; DNA: TGTGCCAGCAGTTCGTCAGGGAGGGAGCAGTACTTC; CDR3: CASSSSGREQYF
V: TRBV18; D: NA; size: NA; J: TRBJ1-2; DNA: TGTGCCAGCTCACCAGCGGGGTTTGGCTACACCTTC; CDR3: CASSPAGFGYTF
V: TRBV4-1; D: NA; size: NA; J: TRBJ2-1; DNA: TGCGCCAGCAGCCAATCTCAGGGATCTACGGTCGATGAGCAGTTCTTC; CDR3: CASSQSQGSTVDEQFF
V: TRBV5-8; D: TRBD1; size: NA; J: TRBJ1-6; DNA: TGTGCCAGCAGCTGGGGGACAGTGGGGAGCTCCTATAATTCACCCCTCCACTTT; CDR3: CASSWGTVGSSYNSPLHF
V: TRBV4-2; D: TRBD1; size: NA; J: TRBJ2-5; DNA: TGTGCCAGCAGCCAGGGACAGGGGGCGGGGGAGACCCAGTACTTC; CDR3: CASSQGQGAGETQYF
V: TRBV7-9; D: TRBD2; size: NA; J: TRBJ2-5; DNA: TGTGCCAGCAGCTTAACTAGCGGGGAACAAGAGACCCAGTACTTC; CDR3: CASSLTSGEQETQYF
V: TRBV5-4; D: NA; size: NA; J: TRBJ2-1; DNA: TGTGCCAGCAGCTTGACTCAGGGAACAAATGAGCAGTTCTTC; CDR3: CASSLTQGTNEQFF
V: TRBV13; D: TRBD2; size: NA; J: TRBJ2-7; DNA: TGTGCCAGCAGCCCGTGGACTAGCGGGGGGCTCGAGCAGTACTTC; CDR3: CASSPWTSGGLEQYF
V: TRBV5-1; D: NA; size: NA; J: TRBJ1-3; DNA: TGCGCCAGCAGCTCAGAACCCTCATACTCTGGAAACACCATATATTTT; CDR3: CASSSEPSYSGNTIYF
V: TRBV5-1; D: NA; size: NA; J: TRBJ2-5; DNA: TGCGCCAGCAGCTTAGGAGGTATATCGGGGTATCAAGAGACCCAGTACTTC; CDR3: CASSLGGISGYQETQYF
V: TRBV4-1; D: TRBD1; size: once; J: TRBJ2-7; DNA: TGCGCCAGCAGCCAAGAATCCCCCGGGGCAGGGGGACGTAAATACGAGCAGTACTTC; CDR3: CASSQESPGAGGRKYEQYF
V: TRBV15; D: TRBD1; size: NA; J: TRBJ1-1; DNA: TGTGCCACCAGCAGTTTTTTAAGGGGGCGCGGGGCTGAAGCTTTCTTT; CDR3: CATSSFLRGRGAEAFF
V: TRBV7-8; D: NA; size: NA; J: TRBJ1-5; DNA: TGTGCCAGCAGCTATCGGGTGGACAATCAGCCCCAGCATTTT; CDR3: CASSYRVDNQPQHF
V: TRBV5-4; D: TRBD2; size: NA; J: TRBJ2-1; DNA: TGTGCCAGCAGCCACAAACGGGGGGGCGCCTCGGATGAGCAGTTCTTC; CDR3: CASSHKRGGASDEQFF
V: TRBV28; D: TRBD1; size: NA; J: TRBJ1-1; DNA: TGTGCCAGCAGGGAAATGGACAGGCAAGCTTTCTTT; CDR3: CASREMDRQAFF
V: TRBV18; D: TRBD1; size: NA; J: TRBJ1-1; DNA: TGTGCCAGCTCACCGAGGACAGGGACGGTTGAGGAAGCTTTCTTT; CDR3: CASSPRTGTVEEAFF
V: TRBV11-3; D: TRBD1; size: NA; J: TRBJ2-5; DNA: TGTGCCAGCACCCCCCAGGGGGTATTAGAGACCCAGTACTTC; CDR3: CASTPQGVLETQYF
V: TRBV19; D: NA; size: NA; J: TRBJ1-2; DNA: TGTGCCACCTTCGCCTGGCAAAACTATGGCTACACCTTC; CDR3: CATFAWQNYGYTF
V: TRBV3-1/TRBV3-2; D: NA; size: NA; J: TRBJ1-6; DNA: TGTGCCAGCAGCCAACCCGCGGGACCCTTCAATTCACCCCTCCACTTT; CDR3: CASSQPAGPFNSPLHF
V: TRBV5-1; D: TRBD1; size: NA; J: TRBJ2-1; DNA: TGCGCCAGCAGCTTGGGTCGGACAGGGTCATACAATGAGCAGTTCTTC; CDR3: CASSLGRTGSYNEQFF
V: TRBV27; D: TRBD1; size: few; J: TRBJ2-7; DNA: TGTGCCAGCAGTCCGACCGGGACAGGGGCTCGCGAGCAGTACTTC; CDR3: CASSPTGTGAREQYF
V: TRBV27; D: NA; size: NA; J: TRBJ2-7; DNA: TGTGCCAGCAGTTTTGGCGCTAGCGAGACCTACGAGCAGTACTTC; CDR3: CASSFGASETYEQYF
V: TRBV5-8; D: TRBD1; size: NA; J: TRBJ2-7; DNA: TGTGCCAGCAGCCCCCTATCTAGGGACAGCTACGAGCAGTACTTC; CDR3: CASSPLSRDSYEQYF
V: TRBV2; D: TRBD1; size: NA; J: TRBJ2-2; DNA: TGTGCCAGCAGGACAGGGGGCGTCACCGGGGAGCTGTTTTTT; CDR3: CASRTGGVTGELFF
V: TRBV28; D: NA; size: NA; J: TRBJ2-7; DNA: TGTGCCAGCACGGCGGGAAGGGACGAGCAGTACTTC; CDR3: CASTAGRDEQYF
V: TRBV3-1/TRBV3-2; D: NA; size: NA; J: TRBJ2-7; DNA: TGTGCCAGCAGCCTTGGGGCAGGAGTACTCTACGAGCAGTACTTC; CDR3: CASSLGAGVLYEQYF
V: TRBV2; D: NA; size: NA; J: TRBJ1-4; DNA: TGTGCCAGCAGTTTGGACAAAGGTTATAATGAAAAACTGTTTTTT; CDR3: CASSLDKGYNEKLFF
V: TRBV19; D: NA; size: NA; J: TRBJ2-5; DNA: TGTGCCAGTAGTATAGGCCGGACAGTAGACCGAAGGGAGACCCAGTACTTC; CDR3: CASSIGRTVDRRETQYF
V: TRBV9; D: NA; size: once; J: TRBJ1-2; DNA: TGTGCCAGCAGCCCCCGTTCCCCCGGGGTCATCTATGGCTACACCTTC; CDR3: CASSPRSPGVIYGYTF